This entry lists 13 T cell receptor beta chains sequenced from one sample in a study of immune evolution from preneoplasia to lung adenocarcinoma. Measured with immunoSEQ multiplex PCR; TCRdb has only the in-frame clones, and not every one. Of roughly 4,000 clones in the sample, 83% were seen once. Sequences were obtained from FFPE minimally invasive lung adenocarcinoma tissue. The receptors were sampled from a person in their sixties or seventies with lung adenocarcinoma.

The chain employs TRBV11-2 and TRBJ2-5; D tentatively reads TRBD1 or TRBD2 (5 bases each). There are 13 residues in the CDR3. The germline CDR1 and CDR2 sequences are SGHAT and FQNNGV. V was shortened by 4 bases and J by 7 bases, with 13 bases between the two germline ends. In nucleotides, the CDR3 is TGTGCCAGCAGCTACAATACCGGGGCGACCCAGTACTTC. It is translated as CASSYNTGATQYF.

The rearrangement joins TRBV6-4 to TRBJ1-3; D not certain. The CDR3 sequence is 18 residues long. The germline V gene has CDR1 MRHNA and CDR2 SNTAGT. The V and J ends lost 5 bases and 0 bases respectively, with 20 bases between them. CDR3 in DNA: TGTGCCAGCAGTAAGGAAAGCGGACGTTCGGTCTCTGGAAACACCATATATTTT. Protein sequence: CASSKESGRSVSGNTIYF.

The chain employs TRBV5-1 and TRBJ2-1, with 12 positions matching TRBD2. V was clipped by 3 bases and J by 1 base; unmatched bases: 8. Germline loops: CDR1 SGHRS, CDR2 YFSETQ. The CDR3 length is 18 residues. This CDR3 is CASSSLETSGSSYNEQFF. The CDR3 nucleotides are TGCGCCAGCAGCTCCCTCGAGACTAGCGGGAGTTCCTACAATGAGCAGTTCTTC.

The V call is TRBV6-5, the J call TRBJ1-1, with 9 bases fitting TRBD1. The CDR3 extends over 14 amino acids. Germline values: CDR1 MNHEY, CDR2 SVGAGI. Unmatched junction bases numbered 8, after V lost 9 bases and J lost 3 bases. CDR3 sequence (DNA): TGTGCCAGTAACTCCGGGACAGGGTACACTGAAGCTTTCTTT. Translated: CASNSGTGYTEAFF.

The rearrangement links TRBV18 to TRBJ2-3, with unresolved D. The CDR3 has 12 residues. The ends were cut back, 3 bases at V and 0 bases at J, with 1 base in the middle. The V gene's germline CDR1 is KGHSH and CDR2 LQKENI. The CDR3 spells CASSPSTDTQYF. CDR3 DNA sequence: TGTGCCAGCTCACCTAGCACAGATACGCAGTATTTT.

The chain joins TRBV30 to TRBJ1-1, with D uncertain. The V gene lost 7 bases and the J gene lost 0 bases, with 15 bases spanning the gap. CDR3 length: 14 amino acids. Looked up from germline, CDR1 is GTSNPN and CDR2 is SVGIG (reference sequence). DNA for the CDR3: TGTGCCTCCTATGAAGTCCCAATGAACACTGAAGCTTTCTTT. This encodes CASYEVPMNTEAFF.

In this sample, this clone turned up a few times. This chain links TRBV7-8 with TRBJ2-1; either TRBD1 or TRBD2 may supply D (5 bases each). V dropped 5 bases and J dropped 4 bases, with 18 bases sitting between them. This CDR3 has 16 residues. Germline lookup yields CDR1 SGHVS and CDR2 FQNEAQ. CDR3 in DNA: TGTGCCAGCAGCACAAGGGCAGGCAGGGAGTACAATGAGCAGTTCTTC. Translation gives CASSTRAGREYNEQFF.

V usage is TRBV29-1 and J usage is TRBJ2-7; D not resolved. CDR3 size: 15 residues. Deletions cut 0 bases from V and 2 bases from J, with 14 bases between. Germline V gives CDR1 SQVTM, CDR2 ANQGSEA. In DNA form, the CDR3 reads TGCAGCGTTGAAGATGAAATTCTGGAGCCCTACGAGCAGTACTTC. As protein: CSVEDEILEPYEQYF.

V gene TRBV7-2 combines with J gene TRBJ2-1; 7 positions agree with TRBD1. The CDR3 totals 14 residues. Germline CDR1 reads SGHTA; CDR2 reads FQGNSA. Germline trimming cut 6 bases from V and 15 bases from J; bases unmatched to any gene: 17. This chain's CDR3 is CASSARGQGDLGFF. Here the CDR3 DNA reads TGTGCCAGCAGTGCAAGGGGGCAGGGGGATTTGGGGTTCTTC.

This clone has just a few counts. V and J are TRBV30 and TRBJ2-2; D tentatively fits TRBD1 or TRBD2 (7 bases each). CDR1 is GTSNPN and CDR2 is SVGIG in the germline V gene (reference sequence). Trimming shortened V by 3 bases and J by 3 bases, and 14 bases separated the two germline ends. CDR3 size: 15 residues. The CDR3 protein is CAWRGGQGDTGELFF. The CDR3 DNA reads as TGTGCCTGGAGGGGGGGGCAGGGGGACACCGGGGAGCTGTTTTTT.

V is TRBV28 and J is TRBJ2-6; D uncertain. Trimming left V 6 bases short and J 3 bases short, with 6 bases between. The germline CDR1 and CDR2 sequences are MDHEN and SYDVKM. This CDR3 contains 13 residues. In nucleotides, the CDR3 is TGTGCCAGCAGACGTAGTGGGGCCAACGTCCTGACTTTC. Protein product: CASRRSGANVLTF.

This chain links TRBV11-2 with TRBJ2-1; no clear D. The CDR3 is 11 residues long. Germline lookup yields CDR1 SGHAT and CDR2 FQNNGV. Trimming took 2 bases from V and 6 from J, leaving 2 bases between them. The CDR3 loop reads CASSLINEQFF. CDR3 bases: TGTGCCAGCAGCTTAATCAATGAGCAGTTCTTC.

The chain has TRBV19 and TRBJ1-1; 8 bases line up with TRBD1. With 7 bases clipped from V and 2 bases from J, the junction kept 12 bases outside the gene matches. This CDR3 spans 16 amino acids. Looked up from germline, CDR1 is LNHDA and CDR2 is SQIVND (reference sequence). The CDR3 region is CASMPTSGGFNTEAFF. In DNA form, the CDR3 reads TGTGCCAGTATGCCGACCTCAGGGGGCTTTAACACTGAAGCTTTCTTT.